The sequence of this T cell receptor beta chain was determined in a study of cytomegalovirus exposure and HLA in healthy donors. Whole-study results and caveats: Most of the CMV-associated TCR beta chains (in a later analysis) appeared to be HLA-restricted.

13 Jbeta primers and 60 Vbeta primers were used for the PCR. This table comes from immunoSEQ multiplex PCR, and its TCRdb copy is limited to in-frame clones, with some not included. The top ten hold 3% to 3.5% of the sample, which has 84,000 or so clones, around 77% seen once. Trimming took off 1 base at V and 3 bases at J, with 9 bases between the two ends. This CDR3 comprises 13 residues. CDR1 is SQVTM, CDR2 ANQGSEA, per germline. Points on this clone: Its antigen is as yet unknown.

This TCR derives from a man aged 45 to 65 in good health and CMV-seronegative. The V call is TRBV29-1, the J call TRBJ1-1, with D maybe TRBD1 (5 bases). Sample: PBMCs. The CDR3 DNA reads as TGCAGCGTTGAAGGACAGCTCCACACTGAAGCTTTCTTT. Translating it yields CSVEGQLHTEAFF. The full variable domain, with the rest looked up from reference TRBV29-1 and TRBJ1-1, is SAVISQKPSRDICQRGTSLTIQCQVDSQVTMMFWYRQQPGQSLTLIATANQGSEATYESGFVIDKFPISRPNLTFSTLTVSNMSPEDSSIYLCSVEGQLHTEAFFGQGTRLTVV.